A single sample is the source of the 21 T cell receptor beta chains below, sequenced in a study of T cell responses to AZD1222 COVID-19 vaccine. Clones were read by immunoSEQ multiplex PCR, and TCRdb kept only the in-frame ones, dropping some. The table lists around 140,000 clones, about 91% of them singletons. The sequencing used peripheral blood, collected 28 days after the second AZD1222 dose. These receptors were obtained from an adult who received the AZD1222 COVID-19 vaccine.

The chain recombines TRBV6-5 with TRBJ1-2; 7 nucleotides match TRBD1. Looked up from germline, CDR1 is MNHEY and CDR2 is SVGAGI. The CDR3 sequence is 14 residues long. After removal of 1 base from V and 3 bases from J, the junction contained 2 bases not matched to a gene. CDR3: CASSYFGTDYGYTF. The CDR3 DNA reads TGTGCCAGCAGTTACTTTGGGACAGACTATGGCTACACCTTC.

The V call is TRBV7-3, the J call TRBJ2-2; D remains ambiguous. V was shortened by 2 bases and J by 7 bases, with 8 bases between the two germline ends. Looked up from germline, CDR1 is SGHTA and CDR2 is FQGTGA. The CDR3 loop spans 13 amino acids. CDR3 in amino acids: CASSLELRGELFF. As DNA, the CDR3 is TGTGCCAGCAGCTTAGAATTGCGCGGGGAGCTGTTTTTT.

This clone was counted only a few times. In DNA form, the CDR3 reads TGTGCCAGCAGTCGCTGGGGGTCCGGGGAGCTGTTTTTT. It codes for CASSRWGSGELFF. The J gene is TRBJ2-2, the V gene TRBV6-2 or TRBV6-3, with D possibly called TRBD1 or TRBD2 (5 bases each). This CDR3 contains 13 residues. V was pared by 5 bases and J by 6 bases, with 10 bases between. The germline V gene encodes CDR1 MNHEY and CDR2 SVGEGT.

This chain links TRBV5-1 with TRBJ2-2; 10 nucleotides agree with TRBD2. The CDR3 runs 18 residues. Germline V gives CDR1 SGHRS, CDR2 YFSETQ. J lost 2 bases, V lost 3 bases, and 10 bases had no gene match. The CDR3 loop reads CASSSLTSGAFNTGELFF. DNA for the CDR3: TGCGCCAGCAGCTCCTTAACTAGCGGGGCTTTCAACACCGGGGAGCTGTTTTTT.

The chain has TRBV6-4 and TRBJ1-6, with 7 bases fitting TRBD1. The V and J ends lost 10 bases and 4 bases, in that order; junction bases with no gene match: 4. Germline assignment: CDR1 MRHNA and CDR2 SNTAGT. This CDR3 comprises 13 residues. In DNA form, the CDR3 reads TGTGCCAACGGGACAGAGTATAATTCACCCCTCCACTTT. Its protein product is CANGTEYNSPLHF.

The chain joins TRBV4-2 to TRBJ1-1; D is possibly TRBD1 (6 bases). Looked up from germline, CDR1 is LGHNA and CDR2 is YNFKEQ. There are 17 residues in the CDR3. The germline V and J ends were trimmed by 0 bases and 5 bases, with 19 bases remaining between them. CDR3 DNA sequence: TGTGCCAGCAGCCAAGATCGACGGGGGCCTGCGTCGACTGAAGCTTTCTTT. Amino acid sequence: CASSQDRRGPASTEAFF.

V is TRBV7-9 and J is TRBJ1-1; a weak D match, TRBD1 (5 bases). This CDR3 region has 13 residues. V was pared by 2 bases and J by 3 bases, with 7 bases between. Per germline, CDR1 SEHNR and CDR2 FQNEAQ (reference sequence). For the CDR3, the DNA is TGTGCCAGCAGCTTACAGGGAGACACTGAAGCTTTCTTT. Its protein product is CASSLQGDTEAFF.

The chain uses TRBV2 and TRBJ2-5, with 8 nucleotides matching TRBD2. The CDR3 has 15 residues. The J segment lost 5 bases and the V segment lost 0 bases, leaving 5 bases of the junction unmatched. The germline V gene encodes CDR1 SNHLY and CDR2 FYNNEI. CDR3 residues: CASSEAGAGVETQYF. The CDR3 DNA reads as TGTGCCAGCAGTGAAGCGGGAGCGGGAGTGGAGACCCAGTACTTC.

The CDR3 DNA reads TGCGCCAGCAGCTTTGGACACGATGGGGCTGAAGCTTTCTTT. Residues: CASSFGHDGAEAFF. The chain couples TRBV5-1 to TRBJ1-1; a possible D gene is TRBD1 (5 bases). The CDR3 spans 14 residues. Trimming cost V 2 bases and J 6 bases, with 14 bases left between them. Germline assignment: CDR1 SGHRS and CDR2 YFSETQ.

The chain uses TRBV27 and TRBJ1-2; the D is unclear. The CDR3 consists of 13 residues. CDR1 and CDR2 from the germline V gene are MNHEY and SMNVEV (reference sequence). V shed 5 bases and J shed 3 bases, with 10 bases lying between them. As DNA, the CDR3 is TGTGCCAGCAGTCTCCAGAGTGACTATGGCTACACCTTC. This gives the protein CASSLQSDYGYTF.

This chain joins TRBV7-2 and TRBJ1-1; D not resolved. V was cut by 1 base and J by 0 bases, with 9 bases left in between. The CDR3 loop spans 15 amino acids. Germline V gene lookup returns CDR1 SGHTA and CDR2 FQGNSA. The CDR3 is CASSLVGQMNTEAFF. The CDR3 nucleotides are TGTGCCAGCAGCTTAGTCGGCCAAATGAACACTGAAGCTTTCTTT.

In nucleotides, the CDR3 is TGTGCCAGCAGTCAGCTTGGGACTAACAATGAGCAGTTCTTC. It translates to CASSQLGTNNEQFF. The chain is built from TRBV6-6 and TRBJ2-1; 7 bases line up with TRBD2. The CDR3 length is 14 residues. The V and J ends lost 5 bases and 5 bases, in that order; junction bases with no gene match: 6. The V gene's germline CDR1 is MNHNY and CDR2 SVGAGI (reference sequence).

V and J are TRBV30 and TRBJ1-1; D is unresolved. The CDR3 has 11 residues. From germline, CDR1 is GTSNPN and CDR2 SVGIG (reference sequence). V gave up 0 bases and J gave up 8 bases, with 7 bases separating them. In DNA form, the CDR3 reads TGTGCCTGGAGTGTTCGGAGGGAAGCTTTCTTT. It specifies CAWSVRREAFF.

This rearrangement joins TRBV7-2 to TRBJ2-2, with no clear D. The length of the CDR3 is 14 residues. V lost 7 bases and J 3 bases, leaving 12 bases between the germline ends. Germline CDR1 reads SGHTA; CDR2 reads FQGNSA. CDR3 region: CASKENRDTGELFF. The CDR3 nucleotides are TGTGCCAGCAAGGAGAACAGAGACACCGGGGAGCTGTTTTTT.

The chain combines TRBV6-6 with TRBJ2-1; D may be TRBD1 (6 bases). Germline CDR1 MNHNY, CDR2 SVGAGI (reference sequence). The CDR3 has 15 amino acids. V lost 0 bases and J 5 bases, leaving 11 bases between the germline ends. CDR3 residues: CASSYSGAVDNEQFF. For the CDR3, the DNA is TGTGCCAGCAGTTACTCGGGGGCTGTTGACAATGAGCAGTTCTTC.

The J gene is TRBJ2-3, the V gene TRBV19; 10 nucleotides match TRBD1. V lost 1 base, J lost 6 bases, and 10 bases stayed unmatched. The length of the CDR3 is 17 residues. The germline CDR1 and CDR2 sequences are LNHDA and SQIVND (reference sequence). The CDR3 is CASSIGDRGPLKDTQYF. CDR3 nucleotide sequence: TGTGCCAGTAGTATAGGAGACAGGGGGCCGCTAAAGGATACGCAGTATTTT.

On this clone itself: One end of the junction does not line up with germline, which may come from a read error. This chain connects TRBV27 to TRBJ1-6; 7 bases line up with TRBD1. The germline V gene has CDR1 MNHEY and CDR2 SMNVEV (reference sequence). The CDR3 consists of 14 residues. CDR3 DNA: TGTGCCAGCAGATGGACAGGCTATAGTTCACCCCTCCACTTT. Its translation is CASRWTGYSSPLHF.

The chain couples TRBV7-9 to TRBJ1-1, with 9 bases fitting TRBD1. The V gene end was trimmed by 8 bases and the J gene end by 0 bases; junction bases not matched to a gene: 10. The CDR3 length is 16 residues. The V gene's germline CDR1 is SEHNR and CDR2 FQNEAQ (reference sequence). The CDR3 coding sequence is TGTGCCAGCCCCCCGACAGGGGGGGAGATGAACACTGAAGCTTTCTTT. Translated: CASPPTGGEMNTEAFF.

CDR3 loop: CASSSTSDSYNEQFF. CDR3 nucleotide sequence: TGTGCCAGCAGCTCGACTAGCGACTCCTACAATGAGCAGTTCTTC. V gene TRBV7-2 combines with J gene TRBJ2-1; the match to TRBD2 covers 8 bases. Germline lookup yields CDR1 SGHTA and CDR2 FQGNSA. The trim removed 4 bases at V and 0 bases at J, leaving 2 bases unmatched. The CDR3 consists of 15 residues.

This clone ranks as medium-sized. The chain uses TRBV9 and TRBJ1-3; D is unclear. V was pared by 1 base and J by 0 bases, with 8 bases between. This CDR3 has 15 amino acids. CDR1 and CDR2 (germline): SGDLS, YYNGEE. The CDR3 sequence: CASSVTGFSGNTIYF. For the CDR3, the DNA is TGTGCCAGCAGCGTAACTGGGTTCTCTGGAAACACCATATATTTT. Complete variable domain (other parts from reference TRBV9 and TRBJ1-3): DSGVTQTPKHLITATGQRVTLRCSPRSGDLSVYWYQQSLDQGLQFLIQYYNGEERAKGNILERFSAQQFPDLHSELNLSSLELGDSALYFCASSVTGFSGNTIYFGEGSWLTVV.

The chain couples TRBV18 to TRBJ1-1; 7 bases are a match to TRBD1. The germline V gene encodes CDR1 KGHSH and CDR2 LQKENI. CDR3 length: 15 amino acids. Trimming at V came to 5 bases and at J to 0 bases, leaving 6 bases not matched to a gene. CDR3 sequence reads: CASSNGGQMNTEAFF. The DNA of the CDR3 is TGTGCCAGCTCAAACGGGGGACAGATGAACACTGAAGCTTTCTTT.